Each of the 13 T cell receptor gamma chains below was sequenced from the same sample in a study of Vδ1+ human thymocytes (dated by TCRdb to 2016 to 2018). What the work shows at the level of the full study, not this receptor alone: The thymic TRG and TRD repertoires appeared highly polyclonal, with Gaussian CDR3 length distributions, in contrast to the oligoclonal repertoires of peripheral blood.

The reads were generated on an Illumina MiSeq. RNA was isolated using the RNeasy mini kit, and reverse transcription was performed with Superscript III. To generate the CDR3 amplicons, a multiplex PCR was run using pooled V-gene forward primers together with a constant-region reverse primer that carried Illumina adaptor overhangs. TCRdb reanalyzed the public reads with the CATT caller, and identical DNA sequences were merged afterwards. A total of thousands of gamma-chain clones appear in this sample, roughly 45% of them only once. Approximately 1.9% of the sample rests with the top ten. No antigen is known for these receptors. The specimen sequenced was Vdelta1+ gamma-delta thymocytes from the thymus. Reading the label with the study, this specimen's cell subset or site is: FACS-sorted CD3+ TCRalphabeta- TCRVdelta1+ TCRVdelta2- thymocytes. Receptor source: a boy in the first two years of life who had congenital heart surgery.

This sequence joins TRGV3 and TRGJ1 or TRGJ2. The J gene is not listed in TCRdb, so it was assigned here from a DNA match to germline. The length of the CDR3 is 15 residues. Germline lookup yields CDR1 VTNTFY and CDR2 YDVSTARD (reference sequence). J was trimmed by 12 bases and V by 0 bases; bases with no gene match: 17. The chain's CDR3 is CATWDRPLGVPVKLF. CDR3 nucleotide sequence: TGTGCCACCTGGGACAGGCCCCTAGGGGTCCCGGTGAAACTCTTT.

The rearrangement uses TRGV3 and TRGJ1 or TRGJ2. No J segment appears in TCRdb, so it was assigned here by matching the sequence to germline. V shed 4 bases and J 3 bases; nucleotides not matched to a gene: 9. The CDR3 has 14 amino acids. The germline gives CDR1 VTNTFY, CDR2 YDVSTARD (reference sequence). Here the CDR3 DNA reads TGTGCCACCTGGGATGGACTCGTTTATTATAAGAAACTCTTT. Encoded protein: CATWDGLVYYKKLF.

The gene calls are TRGV5 and TRGJ1 or TRGJ2. Per the germline V gene, CDR1 is VINAFY and CDR2 is YDVSNSKD. V lost 7 bases and J lost 7; bases outside the gene matches: 10. CDR3 length: 12 amino acids. The DNA for the CDR3 is TGTGCCACCTGTGACTTATACTATAAGAAACTCTTT. Its translation: CATCDLYYKKLF.

This clone occurred a few times. This chain connects TRGV3 to TRGJ1 or TRGJ2. Germline V gives CDR1 VTNTFY, CDR2 YDVSTARD (reference sequence). The CDR3 sequence is 11 residues long. The V segment lost 3 bases and the J segment 8 bases; nucleotides outside the gene matches: 4. The CDR3 protein is CATWDRHKKLF. CDR3 sequence (DNA): TGTGCCACCTGGGACCGACATAAGAAACTCTTT.

This clone was observed a few times. The gene calls are TRGV4 and TRGJ1 or TRGJ2. This CDR3 has 10 amino acids. Trimming at V came to 2 bases and at J to 9 bases, leaving 1 base not matched to a gene. Germline CDR1 reads EGSTGY; CDR2 reads YDSYTSSV. DNA of the CDR3: TGTGCCACCTGGGATGTTAAGAAACTCTTT. This sequence encodes CATWDVKKLF.

The chain employs TRGV3 and TRGJ1 or TRGJ2. TCRdb is silent on the J gene; assignment here came from matching the DNA to germline. V was pared by 4 bases and J by 3 bases, with 6 bases of the junction left unmatched. The CDR3 totals 13 residues. From germline, CDR1 is VTNTFY and CDR2 YDVSTARD (reference sequence). CDR3 sequence (DNA): TGTGCCACCTGGGAGGGGTCTTATTATAAGAAACTCTTT. It encodes CATWEGSYYKKLF.

No J gene was named, though the V gene is TRGV5. Germline CDR1 and CDR2: VINAFY and YDVSNSKD. The CDR3 length is 11 residues. The CDR3: CATWDRQGKLF. For the CDR3, the DNA is TGTGCCACCTGGGACAGGCAAGGAAAACTCTTT.

This chain joins TRGV9 and TRGJ1 or TRGJ2. After removal of 0 bases from V and 0 bases from J, the junction contained 2 bases not matched to a gene. CDR3 length equals 14 residues. Germline CDR1 and CDR2: GITISATS and ISYDGTV (reference sequence). The CDR3 sequence is CALWEVQNYYKKLF. CDR3 in DNA: TGTGCCTTGTGGGAGGTGCAGAATTATTATAAGAAACTCTTT.

The V and J genes are TRGV4 and TRGJ1 or TRGJ2. Assignment of the J gene here rests on matching the DNA to germline, because TCRdb gives none. The germline CDR1 and CDR2 sequences are EGSTGY and YDSYTSSV. The CDR3 loop spans 16 amino acids. V shed 2 bases and J 3 bases; nucleotides not matched to a gene: 13. CDR3 region: CATWDAPNPPYYKKLF. CDR3 nucleotides: TGTGCCACCTGGGATGCCCCTAATCCGCCTTATTATAAGAAACTCTTT.

The chain carries TRGV4 and TRGJ1 or TRGJ2. Because TCRdb records no J gene, it was assigned here through a match of the DNA to germline. Germline V gene sequence: CDR1 EGSTGY, CDR2 YDSYTSSV. The CDR3 spans 16 residues. J lost 5 bases, V lost 0 bases, and 13 bases had no gene match. CDR3 in DNA: TGTGCCACCTGGGATGGGCCGAGGGATTTGGATTATAAGAAACTCTTT. It codes for CATWDGPRDLDYKKLF.

This chain links TRGV4 with TRGJ1 or TRGJ2. This CDR3 is built from 11 residues. Germline CDR1 EGSTGY, CDR2 YDSYTSSV. With V trimmed by 5 bases and J by 7 bases, 5 bases remained unmatched. The CDR3 nucleotides are TGTGCCACCTGGGCCCTCTATAAGAAACTCTTT. It translates to CATWALYKKLF.

The V gene is TRGV9, the J gene TRGJ1 or TRGJ2. Germline V gene data show CDR1 as GITISATS and CDR2 as ISYDGTV (reference sequence). The junction had 2 bases not matched to a gene; V was cut back by 2 bases and J by 7 bases. The CDR3 is 11 residues long. The CDR3 nucleotides are TGTGCCTTGTGGGAGGGATATAAGAAACTCTTT. This translates into CALWEGYKKLF.

The chain couples TRGV9 to TRGJP. The J gene comes from matching the DNA to germline here; TCRdb lacks it. Germline CDR1 and CDR2: GITISATS and ISYDGTV (reference sequence). V lost 6 bases, J lost 4 bases, and 3 bases stayed unmatched. The CDR3 is 15 amino acids. The CDR3 region is CALWTQELGKKIKVF. The CDR3 DNA sequence: TGTGCCTTGTGGACACAAGAGTTGGGCAAAAAAATCAAGGTATTT.